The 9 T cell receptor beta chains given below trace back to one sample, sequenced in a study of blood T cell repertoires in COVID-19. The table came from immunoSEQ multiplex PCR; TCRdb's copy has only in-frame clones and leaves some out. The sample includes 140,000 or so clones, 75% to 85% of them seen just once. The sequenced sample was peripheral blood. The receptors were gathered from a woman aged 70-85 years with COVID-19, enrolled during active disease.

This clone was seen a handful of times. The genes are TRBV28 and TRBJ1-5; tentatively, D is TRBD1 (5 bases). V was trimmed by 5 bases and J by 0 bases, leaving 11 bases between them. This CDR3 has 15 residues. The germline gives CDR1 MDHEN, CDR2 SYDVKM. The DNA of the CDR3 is TGTGCCAGCAGTCTCCAGGGTGCTAGCAATCAGCCCCAGCATTTT. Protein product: CASSLQGASNQPQHF. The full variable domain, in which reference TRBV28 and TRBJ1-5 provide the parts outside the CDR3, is DVKVTQSSRYLVKRTGEKVFLECVQDMDHENMFWYRQDPGLGLRLIYFSYDVKMKEKGDIPEGYSVSREKKERFSLILESASTNQTSMYLCASSLQGASNQPQHFGDGTRLSIL.

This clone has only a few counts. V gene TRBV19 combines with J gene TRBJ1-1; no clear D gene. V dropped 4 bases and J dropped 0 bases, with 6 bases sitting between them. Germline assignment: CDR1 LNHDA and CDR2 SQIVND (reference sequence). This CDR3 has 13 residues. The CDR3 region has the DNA TGTGCCAGTAGTAATACAGTGAACACTGAAGCTTTCTTT. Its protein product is CASSNTVNTEAFF.

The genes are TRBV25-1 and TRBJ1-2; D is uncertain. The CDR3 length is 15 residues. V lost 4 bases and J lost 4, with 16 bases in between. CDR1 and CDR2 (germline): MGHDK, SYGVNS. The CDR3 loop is CASSAPFDSSYGYTF. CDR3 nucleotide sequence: TGTGCCAGCAGTGCCCCGTTTGACTCTAGCTATGGCTACACCTTC.

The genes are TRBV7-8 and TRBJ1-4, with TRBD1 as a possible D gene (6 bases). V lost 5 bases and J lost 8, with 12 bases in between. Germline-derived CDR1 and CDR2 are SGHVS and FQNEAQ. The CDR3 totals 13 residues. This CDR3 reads CASSRSGAEKLFF. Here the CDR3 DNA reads TGTGCCAGCAGCAGGTCAGGGGCGGAAAAACTGTTTTTT.

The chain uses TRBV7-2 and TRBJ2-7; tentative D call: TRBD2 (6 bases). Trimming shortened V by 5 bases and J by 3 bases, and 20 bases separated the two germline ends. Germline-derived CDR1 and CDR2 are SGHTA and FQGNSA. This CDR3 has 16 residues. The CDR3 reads CASSPYLFGGDYEQYF. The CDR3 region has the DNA TGTGCCAGCAGCCCTTACCTGTTTGGCGGGGACTACGAGCAGTACTTC.

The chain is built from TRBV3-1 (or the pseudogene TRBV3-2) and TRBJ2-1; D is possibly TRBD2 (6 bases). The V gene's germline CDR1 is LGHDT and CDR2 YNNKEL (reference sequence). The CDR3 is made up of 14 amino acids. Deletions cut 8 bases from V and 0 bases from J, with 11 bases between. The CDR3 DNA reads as TGTGCCAGCCGGGGCGGGGTCTCCTACAATGAGCAGTTCTTC. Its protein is CASRGGVSYNEQFF.

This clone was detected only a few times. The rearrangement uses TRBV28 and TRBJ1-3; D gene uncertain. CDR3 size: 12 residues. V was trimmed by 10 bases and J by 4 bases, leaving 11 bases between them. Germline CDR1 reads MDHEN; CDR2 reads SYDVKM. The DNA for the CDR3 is TGTGCCACGGGAGTAAAGGGAAACACCATATATTTT. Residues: CATGVKGNTIYF. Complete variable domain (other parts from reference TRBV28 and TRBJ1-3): DVKVTQSSRYLVKRTGEKVFLECVQDMDHENMFWYRQDPGLGLRLIYFSYDVKMKEKGDIPEGYSVSREKKERFSLILESASTNQTSMYLCATGVKGNTIYFGEGSWLTVV.

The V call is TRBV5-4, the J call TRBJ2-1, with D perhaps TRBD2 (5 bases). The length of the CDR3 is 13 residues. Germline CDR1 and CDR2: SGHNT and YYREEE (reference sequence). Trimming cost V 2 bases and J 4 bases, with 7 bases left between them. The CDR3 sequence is CASSFGGYNEQFF. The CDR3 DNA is TGTGCCAGCAGCTTTGGAGGATACAATGAGCAGTTCTTC.

The CDR3 nucleotides read TGTGCCAGCAGCCTACGGGACAGAAGATCCTACAATGAGCAGTTCTTC. It yields the protein CASSLRDRRSYNEQFF. The chain joins TRBV7-8 to TRBJ2-1; 7 nucleotides match TRBD1. The germline V gene has CDR1 SGHVS and CDR2 FQNEAQ. With 5 bases clipped from V and 1 base from J, the junction kept 8 bases outside the gene matches. This CDR3 contains 16 residues.